This T cell receptor beta chain was profiled in a study of cytomegalovirus exposure and HLA in healthy donors. The germline gives CDR1 LNHDA, CDR2 SQIVND (reference sequence). Losses at the gene ends were 6 bases for V and 6 bases for J; bases not matched to a gene: 6. CDR3 length equals 13 residues. The PCR ran on 60 Vbeta and 13 Jbeta primers. Assay used: immunoSEQ multiplex PCR; TCRdb lists only in-frame clones, some missing. The sample holds some 130,000 clones. General study points: In a later analysis, specific HLA alleles were associated with over 15,000 TCR beta sequences at a 0.05 false discovery rate.

In the case of this clone: Its specificity is unknown.

The clonotype originates from a man aged 18 to 30 in good health and CMV-seronegative. The V and J genes are TRBV19 and TRBJ2-7; 9 bases are a match to TRBD2. Input material: PBMCs. CDR3 sequence reads: CASRPIAGVEQYF. As DNA, the CDR3 is TGTGCCAGTAGGCCGATAGCGGGAGTCGAGCAGTACTTC.